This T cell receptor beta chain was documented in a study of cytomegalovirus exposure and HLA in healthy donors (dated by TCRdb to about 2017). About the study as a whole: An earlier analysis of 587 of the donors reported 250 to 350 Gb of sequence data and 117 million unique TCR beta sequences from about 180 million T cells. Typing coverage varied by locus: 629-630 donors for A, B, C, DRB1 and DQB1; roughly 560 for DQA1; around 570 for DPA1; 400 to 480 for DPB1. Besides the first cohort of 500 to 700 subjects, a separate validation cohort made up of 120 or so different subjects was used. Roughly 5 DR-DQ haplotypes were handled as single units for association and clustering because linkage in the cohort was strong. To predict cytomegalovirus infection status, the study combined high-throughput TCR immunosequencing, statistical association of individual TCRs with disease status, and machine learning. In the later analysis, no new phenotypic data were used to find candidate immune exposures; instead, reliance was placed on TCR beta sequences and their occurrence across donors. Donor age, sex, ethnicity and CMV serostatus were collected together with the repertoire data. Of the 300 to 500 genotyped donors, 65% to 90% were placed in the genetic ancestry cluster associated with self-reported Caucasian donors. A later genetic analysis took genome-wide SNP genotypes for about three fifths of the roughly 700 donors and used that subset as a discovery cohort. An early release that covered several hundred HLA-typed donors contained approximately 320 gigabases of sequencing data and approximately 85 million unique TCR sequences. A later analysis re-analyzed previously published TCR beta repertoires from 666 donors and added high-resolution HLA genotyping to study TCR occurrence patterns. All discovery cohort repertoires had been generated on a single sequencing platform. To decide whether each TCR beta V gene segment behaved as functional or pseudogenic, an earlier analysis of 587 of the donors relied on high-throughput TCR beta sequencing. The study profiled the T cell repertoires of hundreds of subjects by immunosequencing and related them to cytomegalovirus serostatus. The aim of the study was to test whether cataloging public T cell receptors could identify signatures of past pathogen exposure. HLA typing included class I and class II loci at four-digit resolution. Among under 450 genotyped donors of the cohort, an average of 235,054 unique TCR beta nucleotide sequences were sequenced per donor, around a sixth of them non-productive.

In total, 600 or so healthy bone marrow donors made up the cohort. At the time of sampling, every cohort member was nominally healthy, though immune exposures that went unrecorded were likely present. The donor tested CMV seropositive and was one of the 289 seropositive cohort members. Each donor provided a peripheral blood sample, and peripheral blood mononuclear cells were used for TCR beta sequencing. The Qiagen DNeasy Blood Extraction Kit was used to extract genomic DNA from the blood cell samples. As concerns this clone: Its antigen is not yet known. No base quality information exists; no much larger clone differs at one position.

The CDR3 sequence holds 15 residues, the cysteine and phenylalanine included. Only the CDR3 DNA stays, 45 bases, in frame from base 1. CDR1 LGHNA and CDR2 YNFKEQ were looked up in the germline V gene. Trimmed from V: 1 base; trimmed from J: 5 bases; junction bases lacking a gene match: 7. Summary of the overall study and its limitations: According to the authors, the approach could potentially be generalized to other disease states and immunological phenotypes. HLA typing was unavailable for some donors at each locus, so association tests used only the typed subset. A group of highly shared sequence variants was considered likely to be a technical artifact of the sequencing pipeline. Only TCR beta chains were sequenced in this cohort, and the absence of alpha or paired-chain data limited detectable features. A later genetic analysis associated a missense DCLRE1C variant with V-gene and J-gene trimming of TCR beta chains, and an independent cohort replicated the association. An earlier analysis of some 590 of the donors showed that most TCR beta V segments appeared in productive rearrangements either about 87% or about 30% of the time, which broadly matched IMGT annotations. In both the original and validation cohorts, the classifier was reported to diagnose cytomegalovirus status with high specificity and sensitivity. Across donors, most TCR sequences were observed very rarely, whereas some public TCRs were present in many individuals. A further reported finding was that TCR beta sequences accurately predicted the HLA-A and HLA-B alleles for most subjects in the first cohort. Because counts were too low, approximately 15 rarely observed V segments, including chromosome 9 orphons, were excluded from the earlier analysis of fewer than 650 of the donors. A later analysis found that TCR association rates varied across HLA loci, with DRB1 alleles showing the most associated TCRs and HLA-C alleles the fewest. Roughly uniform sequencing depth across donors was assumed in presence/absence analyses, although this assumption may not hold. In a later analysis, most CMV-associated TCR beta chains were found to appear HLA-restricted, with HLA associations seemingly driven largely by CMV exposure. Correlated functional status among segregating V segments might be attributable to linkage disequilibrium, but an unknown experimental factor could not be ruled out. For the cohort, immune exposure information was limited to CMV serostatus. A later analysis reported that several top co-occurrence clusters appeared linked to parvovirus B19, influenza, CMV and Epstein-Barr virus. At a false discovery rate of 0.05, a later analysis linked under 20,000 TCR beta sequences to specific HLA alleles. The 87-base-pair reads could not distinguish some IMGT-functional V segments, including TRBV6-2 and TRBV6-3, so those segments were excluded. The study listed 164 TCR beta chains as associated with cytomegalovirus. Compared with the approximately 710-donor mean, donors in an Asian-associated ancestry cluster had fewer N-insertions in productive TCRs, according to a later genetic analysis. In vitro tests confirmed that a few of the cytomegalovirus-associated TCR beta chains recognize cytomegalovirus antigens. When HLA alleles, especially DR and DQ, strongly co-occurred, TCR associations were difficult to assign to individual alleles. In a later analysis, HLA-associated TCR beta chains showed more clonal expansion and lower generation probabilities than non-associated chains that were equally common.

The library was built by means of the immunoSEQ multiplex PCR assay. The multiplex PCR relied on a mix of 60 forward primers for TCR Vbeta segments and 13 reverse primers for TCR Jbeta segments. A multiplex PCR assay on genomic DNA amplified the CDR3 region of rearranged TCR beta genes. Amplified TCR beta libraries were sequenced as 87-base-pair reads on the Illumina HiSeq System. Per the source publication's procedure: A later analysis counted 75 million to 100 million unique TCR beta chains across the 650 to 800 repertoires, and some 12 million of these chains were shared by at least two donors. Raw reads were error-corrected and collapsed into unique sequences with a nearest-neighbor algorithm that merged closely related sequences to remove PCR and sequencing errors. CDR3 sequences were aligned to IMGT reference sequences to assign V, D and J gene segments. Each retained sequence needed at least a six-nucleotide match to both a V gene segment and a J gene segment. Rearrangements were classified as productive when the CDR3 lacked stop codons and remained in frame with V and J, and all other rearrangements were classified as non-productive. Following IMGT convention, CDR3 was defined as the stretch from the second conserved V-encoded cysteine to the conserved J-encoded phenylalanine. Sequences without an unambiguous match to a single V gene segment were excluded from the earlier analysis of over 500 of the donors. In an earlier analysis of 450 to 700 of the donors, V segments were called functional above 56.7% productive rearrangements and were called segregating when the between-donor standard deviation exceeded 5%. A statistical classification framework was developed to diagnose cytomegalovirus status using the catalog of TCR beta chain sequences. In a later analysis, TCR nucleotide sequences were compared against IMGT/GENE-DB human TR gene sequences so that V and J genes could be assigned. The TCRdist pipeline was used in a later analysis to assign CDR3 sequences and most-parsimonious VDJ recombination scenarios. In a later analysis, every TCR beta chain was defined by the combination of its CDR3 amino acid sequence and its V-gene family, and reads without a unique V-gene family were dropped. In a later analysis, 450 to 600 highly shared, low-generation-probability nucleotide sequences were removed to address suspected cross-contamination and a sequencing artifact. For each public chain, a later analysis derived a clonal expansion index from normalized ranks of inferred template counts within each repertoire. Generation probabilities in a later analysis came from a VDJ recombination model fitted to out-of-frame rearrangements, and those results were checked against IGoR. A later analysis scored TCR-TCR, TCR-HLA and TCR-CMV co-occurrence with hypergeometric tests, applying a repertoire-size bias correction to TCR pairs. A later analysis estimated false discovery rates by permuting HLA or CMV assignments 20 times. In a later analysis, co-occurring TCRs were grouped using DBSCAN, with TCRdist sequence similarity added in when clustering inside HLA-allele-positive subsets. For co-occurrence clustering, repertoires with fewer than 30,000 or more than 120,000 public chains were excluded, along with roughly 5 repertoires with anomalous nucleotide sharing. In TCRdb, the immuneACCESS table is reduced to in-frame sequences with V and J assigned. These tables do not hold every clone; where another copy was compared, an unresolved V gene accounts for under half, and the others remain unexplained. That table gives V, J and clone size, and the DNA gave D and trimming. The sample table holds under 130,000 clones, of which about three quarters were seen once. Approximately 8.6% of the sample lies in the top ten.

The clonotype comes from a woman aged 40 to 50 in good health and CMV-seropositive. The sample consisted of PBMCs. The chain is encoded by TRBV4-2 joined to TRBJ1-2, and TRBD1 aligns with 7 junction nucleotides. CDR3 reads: CASSQVGGEGYGYTF. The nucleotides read TGTGCCAGCAGCCAAGTAGGGGGCGAGGGGTATGGCTACACCTTC.